This T cell receptor beta chain came from a study of CD8 T cells in ankylosing spondylitis. Study observations and caveats: Seemingly characteristic of ankylosing spondylitis blood was a TCR beta motif consisting of 7 or 8 highly homologous variants.

This clonotype showed up many times. Antigen unknown. The CDR3 contains 16 residues. CDR1 SGHRS and CDR2 YFSETQ come from the germline V gene. Trimming removed 3 bases at V and 5 bases at J, with 18 bases between. A single record per CDR3 protein comes from TCRdb applying MiXCR to the 5' RACE reads. The table has under 300,000 distinct CDR3 sequences, around 7.8% seen once. Material: blood, either unsorted or a sorted T cell fraction (not recorded which). This chain uses TRBV5-1 with TRBJ2-1, with D hard to call. The source is a male donor with ankylosing spondylitis or in good health (not recorded which). This CDR3 reads CASSSLGRSQNNEQFF. For the CDR3, the DNA is TGCGCCAGCAGCTCGCTGGGCAGATCCCAAAACAATGAGCAGTTCTTC.